This entry lists 2 T cell receptor beta chains sequenced from one sample in a study of cytomegalovirus exposure and HLA in healthy donors. This PCR relied on a set of 60 Vbeta primers and 13 Jbeta primers. Method: immunoSEQ multiplex PCR; TCRdb's copy keeps in-frame clones and lacks some. This table holds more than 55,000 clones, about 74% found once. Source material: PBMCs. The receptors shown here come from a woman aged 55-75 years in good health and CMV-seropositive.

The J gene is TRBJ1-2, the V gene TRBV30, with TRBD1 matching over 10 bases. V dropped 2 bases and J dropped 8; count of bases not matched to a gene: 8. This CDR3 spans 14 amino acids. Per the germline V gene, CDR1 is GTSNPN and CDR2 is SVGIG (reference sequence). The CDR3 spells CAWSPPGTGVGYTF. The CDR3 nucleotides are TGTGCCTGGAGTCCCCCCGGGACAGGGGTCGGCTACACCTTC.

V gene TRBV6-1 combines with J gene TRBJ2-3; the D gene is possibly TRBD1 (6 bases). Germline V gene lookup returns CDR1 MNHNS and CDR2 SASEGT. The CDR3 sequence is 11 residues long. V was cut by 9 bases and J by 9 bases, with 13 bases left in between. The CDR3 region is CASIRGGTQYF. CDR3 bases: TGTGCCAGTATCAGGGGCGGGACGCAGTATTTT.